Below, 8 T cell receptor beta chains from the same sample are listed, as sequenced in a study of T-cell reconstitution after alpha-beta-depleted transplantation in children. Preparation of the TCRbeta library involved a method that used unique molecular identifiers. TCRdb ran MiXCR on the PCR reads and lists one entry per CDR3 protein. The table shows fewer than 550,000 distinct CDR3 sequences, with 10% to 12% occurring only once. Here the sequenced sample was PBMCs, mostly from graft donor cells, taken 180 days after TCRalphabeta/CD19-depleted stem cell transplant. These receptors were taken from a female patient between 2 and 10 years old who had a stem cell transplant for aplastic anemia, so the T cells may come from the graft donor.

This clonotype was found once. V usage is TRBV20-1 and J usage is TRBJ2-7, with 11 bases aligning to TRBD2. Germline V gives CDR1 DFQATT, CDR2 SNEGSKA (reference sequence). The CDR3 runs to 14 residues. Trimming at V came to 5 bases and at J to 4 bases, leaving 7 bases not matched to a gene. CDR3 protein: CSALGLAGGYEQYF. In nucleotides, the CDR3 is TGCAGTGCTCTAGGGCTAGCGGGAGGTTACGAGCAGTACTTC.

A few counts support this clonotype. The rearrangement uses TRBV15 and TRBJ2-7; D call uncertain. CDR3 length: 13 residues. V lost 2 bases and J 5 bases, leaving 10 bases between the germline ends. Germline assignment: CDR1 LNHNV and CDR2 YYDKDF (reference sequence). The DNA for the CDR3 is TGTGCCACCAGCAGAAATTCTTTCGACGAGCAGTACGTC. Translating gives CATSRNSFDEQYV.

CDR3 sequence reads: CAISERHTPGTGKEEQYV. As DNA, the CDR3 is TGTGCCATCAGTGAGCGACATACCCCCGGGACAGGGAAAGAAGAGCAGTACGTC. The chain is built from TRBV10-3 and TRBJ2-7; 9 nucleotides line up with TRBD1. Losses at the gene ends were 2 bases for V and 7 bases for J; bases not matched to a gene: 18. Germline loops: CDR1 ENHRY, CDR2 SYGVKD. CDR3 size: 18 residues.

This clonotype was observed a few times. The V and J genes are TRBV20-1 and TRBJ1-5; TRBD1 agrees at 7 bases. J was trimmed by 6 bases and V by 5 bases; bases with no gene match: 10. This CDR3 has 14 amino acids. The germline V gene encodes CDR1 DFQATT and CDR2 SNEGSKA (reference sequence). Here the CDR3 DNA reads TGCAGTGCTTTAGGACAGGAGACTTTTCAGCCCCAGCATTTT. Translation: CSALGQETFQPQHF.

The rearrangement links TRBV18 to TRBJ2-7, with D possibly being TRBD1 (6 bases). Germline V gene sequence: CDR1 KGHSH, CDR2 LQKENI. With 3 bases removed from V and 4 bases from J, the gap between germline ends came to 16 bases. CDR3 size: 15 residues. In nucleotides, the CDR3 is TGTGCCAGCTCACCCGTTCCGGGACAACCTTACGAGCAGTACGTC. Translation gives CASSPVPGQPYEQYV.

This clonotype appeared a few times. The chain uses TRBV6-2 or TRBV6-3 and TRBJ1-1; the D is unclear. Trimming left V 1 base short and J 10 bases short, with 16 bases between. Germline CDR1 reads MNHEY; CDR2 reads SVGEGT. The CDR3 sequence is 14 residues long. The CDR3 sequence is CASSYYKGWGPAFF. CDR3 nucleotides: TGTGCCAGCAGTTACTACAAGGGCTGGGGTCCAGCTTTCTTT.

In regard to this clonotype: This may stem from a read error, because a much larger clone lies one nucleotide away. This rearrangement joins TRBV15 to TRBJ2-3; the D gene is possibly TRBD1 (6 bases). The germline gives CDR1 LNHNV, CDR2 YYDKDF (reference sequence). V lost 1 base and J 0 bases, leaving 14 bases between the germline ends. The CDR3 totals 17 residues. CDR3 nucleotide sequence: TGTGCCACCAGCAGAGCCGGGACATTGGCTAGCACAGATACGCAGTATTTT. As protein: CATSRAGTLASTDTQYF.

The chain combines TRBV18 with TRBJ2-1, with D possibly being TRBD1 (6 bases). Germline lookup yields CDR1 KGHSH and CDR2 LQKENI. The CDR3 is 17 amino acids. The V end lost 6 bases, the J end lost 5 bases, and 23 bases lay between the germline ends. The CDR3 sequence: CASSPVPDRFADNEQFF. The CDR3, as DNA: TGTGCCAGCTCCCCCGTACCGGACAGATTCGCTGACAATGAGCAGTTCTTC.